Shown below are 10 T cell receptor beta chains from a single sample sequenced in a study of shared clonotypes between healthy human individuals. Here immunoSEQ multiplex PCR was the method, and the copy in TCRdb shows in-frame clones only, minus some. The sample lists approximately 2.5 million clones; more than 80% were seen once. Sequencing was carried out using naive CD4+ T cells sorted from blood. Subset noted: CD45RA+ positively selected. These receptor sequences come from a young man in good health.

Worth noting for this clone: Other DNA sequences in the sample encode the same CDR3. The rearrangement links TRBV20-1 to TRBJ1-4; D unresolved. The V gene's germline CDR1 is DFQATT and CDR2 SNEGSKA (reference sequence). The CDR3 spans 10 residues. Between the trimmed V and J ends, which lost 4 bases and 4 bases, there was a span of 1 base. For the CDR3, the DNA is TGCAGTGCTATTAATGAAAAACTGTTTTTT. Amino acid sequence: CSAINEKLFF.

The chain has TRBV10-3 and TRBJ1-2; no reliable D call. The germline gives CDR1 ENHRY, CDR2 SYGVKD. The CDR3 length is 13 residues. With 0 bases removed from V and 1 base from J, the gap between germline ends came to 3 bases. The CDR3 sequence: CAISESNNYGYTF. In DNA, the CDR3 is TGTGCCATCAGTGAGTCTAATAACTATGGCTACACCTTC.

The chain combines TRBV6-5 with TRBJ2-1; 7 nucleotides line up with TRBD2. CDR1 is MNHEY, CDR2 SVGAGI, per germline. The trim removed 4 bases at V and 6 bases at J, leaving 12 bases unmatched. The CDR3 extends over 16 amino acids. This CDR3 is CASSSVGGKMGNEQFF. CDR3 nucleotide sequence: TGTGCCAGCAGTTCGGTGGGAGGGAAGATGGGCAATGAGCAGTTCTTC.

The V and J genes are TRBV2 and TRBJ2-7; D call uncertain. The germline V gene has CDR1 SNHLY and CDR2 FYNNEI. V was pared by 2 bases and J by 2 bases, with 4 bases between. The CDR3 loop spans 12 amino acids. CDR3 nucleotides: TGTGCCAGCAGTGAAACGGCCTACGAGCAGTACTTC. Translation: CASSETAYEQYF.

The V call is TRBV19, the J call TRBJ1-2, with 7 bases fitting TRBD1. CDR3 length: 15 amino acids. The germline gives CDR1 LNHDA, CDR2 SQIVND (reference sequence). The V and J ends lost 3 bases and 6 bases, in that order; junction bases with no gene match: 10. Written as DNA, the CDR3 is TGTGCCAGTAGTATGGGCCCGGGCAGGGGGAATGGCTACACCTTC. This encodes CASSMGPGRGNGYTF.

The J gene is TRBJ2-7, the V gene TRBV9, with 8 bases matching TRBD1. Unmatched junction bases numbered 9, after V lost 3 bases and J lost 1 base. The germline gives CDR1 SGDLS, CDR2 YYNGEE. CDR3 length: 16 residues. The CDR3 here is CASSADGQGGSYEQYF. As DNA, the CDR3 is TGTGCCAGCAGCGCGGACGGACAGGGTGGATCCTACGAGCAGTACTTC.

J is TRBJ1-2 and V is TRBV27; the D is unclear. The V gene lost 2 bases and the J gene lost 4 bases, with 11 bases spanning the gap. CDR1 and CDR2 from the germline V gene are MNHEY and SMNVEV (reference sequence). The CDR3 runs 14 residues. The CDR3 DNA reads TGTGCCAGCAGTTTAGAGTACGGACCCTATGGCTACACCTTC. Protein product: CASSLEYGPYGYTF.

J is TRBJ1-1 and V is TRBV2, with unresolved D. The germline gives CDR1 SNHLY, CDR2 FYNNEI. Trimming removed 5 bases at V and 0 bases at J, with 16 bases between. The CDR3 is made up of 16 amino acids. DNA of the CDR3: TGTGCCAGCAGTAGGACGAGTCGAGGCATGAACACTGAAGCTTTCTTT. Translated: CASSRTSRGMNTEAFF.

This clone showed up just once. The chain joins TRBV5-6 to TRBJ2-1, with D maybe TRBD2 (5 bases). Germline CDR1 and CDR2: SGHDT and YYEEEE. V was clipped by 0 bases and J by 7 bases, with 8 bases between them. This CDR3 is 13 amino acids long. CDR3 residues: CASSLAGGNEQFF. The CDR3, as DNA: TGTGCCAGCAGCTTGGCAGGAGGAAATGAGCAGTTCTTC.

V usage is TRBV7-2 and J usage is TRBJ2-2; TRBD2 agrees at 9 bases. The germline V gene has CDR1 SGHTA and CDR2 FQGNSA. CDR3 length equals 14 residues. Unmatched junction bases numbered 3, after V lost 3 bases and J lost 7 bases. CDR3 region: CASSFSGSSGELFF. In nucleotides, the CDR3 is TGTGCCAGCAGCTTTAGCGGGAGCAGCGGGGAGCTGTTTTTT.